This T cell receptor (beta chain) came from a study of T-cell memory formation after mild COVID-19. Across the whole study: Largely, the TCR clusters proved donor specific.

This clonotype was detected a few times. What it binds is unknown. Regarding the study as a whole: Contracting CD4+ clones were located mainly in CM and EM, and CD8+ clones in EMRA.

The V end lost 0 bases, the J end lost 0 bases, and 22 bases lay between the germline ends. Germline values: CDR1 SGHRS, CDR2 YFSETQ. CDR3 length: 19 amino acids. 5'RACE with constant-segment primers yielded barcoded, UMI-tagged TCR alpha and TCR beta cDNA libraries. Each CDR3 protein is one row after TCRdb ran MiXCR on the 5' RACE reads. The repertoire includes about 500,000 distinct CDR3 sequences, roughly 22% of them detected once, and around 12% sits in the top ten. The chain uses TRBV5-1 and TRBJ2-7; D is possibly TRBD2 (5 bases). The sequencing input was PBMCs or a T cell subset sorted from them (not recorded which). This clonotype was obtained from an adult woman who had mild COVID-19 (a few samples of this study predate the infection). Cell type and time point are not known. The CDR3 region has the DNA TGCGCCAGCAGCTTGGCCGGCGGGTTGTCGATAGCAAGCTCCTACGAGCAGTACTTC. Its protein product is CASSLAGGLSIASSYEQYF.